This TCR beta chain was obtained from a study of siplizumab effects on memory and regulatory T cells. Of note for this clone: Its cognate antigen is unknown.

Trimming cost V 5 bases and J 10 bases; bases outside gene matches: 6. Germline V lookup: CDR1 SGHTA, CDR2 FQGTGA. The CDR3 spans 13 residues. Libraries were prepared by immunoSEQ multiplex PCR; TCRdb keeps only in-frame clonotypes and omits some of them. Among just under 85,000 clones listed, roughly 87% were seen once. General study findings and limits: Siplizumab led to significantly less abundant alloreactive sequences that could be traced back to unstimulated CD4+ memory cells.

The chain uses TRBV7-3 and TRBJ2-1; 9 nucleotides agree with TRBD2. Sequenced sample: Tregs sorted from blood. This clonotype was obtained from a human donor in good health. CDR3 sequence (DNA): TGTGCCAGCAGCCCACTAGCGGGTAACGAGCAGTTCTTC. Amino acid sequence: CASSPLAGNEQFF.